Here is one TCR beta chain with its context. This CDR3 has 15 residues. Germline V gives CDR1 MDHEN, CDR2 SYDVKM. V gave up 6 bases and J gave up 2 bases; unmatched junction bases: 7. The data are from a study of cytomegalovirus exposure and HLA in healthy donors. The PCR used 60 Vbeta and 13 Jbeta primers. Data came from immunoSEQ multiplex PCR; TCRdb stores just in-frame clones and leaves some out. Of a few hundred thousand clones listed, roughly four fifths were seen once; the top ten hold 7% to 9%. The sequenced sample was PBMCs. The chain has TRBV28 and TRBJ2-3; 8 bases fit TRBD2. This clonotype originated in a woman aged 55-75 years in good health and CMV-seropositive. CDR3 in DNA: TGTGCCAGCAGACTCGGACTAGCCTACACAGATACGCAGTATTTT. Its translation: CASRLGLAYTDTQYF. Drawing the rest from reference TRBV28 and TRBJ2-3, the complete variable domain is DVKVTQSSRYLVKRTGEKVFLECVQDMDHENMFWYRQDPGLGLRLIYFSYDVKMKEKGDIPEGYSVSREKKERFSLILESASTNQTSMYLCASRLGLAYTDTQYFGPGTRLTVL.